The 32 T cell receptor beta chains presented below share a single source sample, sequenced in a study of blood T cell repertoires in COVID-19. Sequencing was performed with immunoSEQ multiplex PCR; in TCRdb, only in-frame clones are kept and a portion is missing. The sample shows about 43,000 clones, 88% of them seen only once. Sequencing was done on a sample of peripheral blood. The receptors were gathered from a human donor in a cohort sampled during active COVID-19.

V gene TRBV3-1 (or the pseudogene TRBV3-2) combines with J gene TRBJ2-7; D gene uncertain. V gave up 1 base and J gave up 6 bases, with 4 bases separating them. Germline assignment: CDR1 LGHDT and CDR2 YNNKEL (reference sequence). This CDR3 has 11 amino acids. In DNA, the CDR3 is TGTGCCAGCAGCCAAGGAGGCGAGCAGTACTTC. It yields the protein CASSQGGEQYF.

The CDR3 sequence is CASSEGGSPAEAFF. The CDR3 region has the DNA TGTGCCAGCAGTGAAGGGGGCAGCCCGGCTGAAGCTTTCTTT. The rearrangement links TRBV6-1 to TRBJ1-1, with D perhaps matching TRBD1 (5 bases). The CDR3 contains 14 residues. Germline V gene lookup returns CDR1 MNHNS and CDR2 SASEGT. Trimming took off 1 base at V and 6 bases at J, with 12 bases between the two ends.

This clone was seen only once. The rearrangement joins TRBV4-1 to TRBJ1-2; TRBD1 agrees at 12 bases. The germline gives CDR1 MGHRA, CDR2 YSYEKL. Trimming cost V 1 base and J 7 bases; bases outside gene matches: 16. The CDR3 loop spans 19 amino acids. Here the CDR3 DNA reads TGCGCCAGCAGCCAAGGGAGAGCACGGGACAGGGGGCGAGGAGGTGGCTACACCTTC. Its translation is CASSQGRARDRGRGGGYTF.

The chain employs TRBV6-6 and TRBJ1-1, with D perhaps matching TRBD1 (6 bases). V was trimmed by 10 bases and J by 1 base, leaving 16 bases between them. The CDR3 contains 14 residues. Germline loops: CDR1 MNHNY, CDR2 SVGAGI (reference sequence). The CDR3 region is CATNIRQENTEAFF. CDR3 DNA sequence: TGTGCCACCAACATAAGACAGGAGAACACTGAAGCTTTCTTT.

CDR3 sequence: CASSVDGGSMNEQFF. CDR3 bases: TGTGCCAGCAGCGTAGACGGAGGCAGCATGAATGAGCAGTTCTTC. The chain links TRBV9 to TRBJ2-1; D may be TRBD2 (5 bases). The CDR3 is 15 residues long. Germline V gene sequence: CDR1 SGDLS, CDR2 YYNGEE. Trimming removed 0 bases from V and 7 bases from J, with 14 bases in between.

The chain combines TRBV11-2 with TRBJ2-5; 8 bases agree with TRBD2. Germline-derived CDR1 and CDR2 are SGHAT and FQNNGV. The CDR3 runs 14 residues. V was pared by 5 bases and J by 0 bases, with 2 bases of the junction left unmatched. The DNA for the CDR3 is TGTGCCAGCAGCGGGGGACTAGACCAAGAGACCCAGTACTTC. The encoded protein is CASSGGLDQETQYF.

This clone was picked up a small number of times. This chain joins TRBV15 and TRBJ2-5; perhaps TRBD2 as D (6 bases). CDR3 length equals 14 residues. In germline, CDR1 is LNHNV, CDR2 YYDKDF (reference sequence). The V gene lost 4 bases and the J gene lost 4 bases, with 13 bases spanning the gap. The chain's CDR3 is CATSTRGGSETQYF. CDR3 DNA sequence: TGTGCCACCAGCACCCGCGGAGGGTCAGAGACCCAGTACTTC.

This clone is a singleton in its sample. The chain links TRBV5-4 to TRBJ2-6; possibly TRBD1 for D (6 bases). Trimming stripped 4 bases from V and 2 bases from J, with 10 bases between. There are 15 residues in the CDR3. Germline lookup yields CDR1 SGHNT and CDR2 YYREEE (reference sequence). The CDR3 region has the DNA TGTGCCAGCAGCGTACAGGGAACTGGGGCCAACGTCCTGACTTTC. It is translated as CASSVQGTGANVLTF.

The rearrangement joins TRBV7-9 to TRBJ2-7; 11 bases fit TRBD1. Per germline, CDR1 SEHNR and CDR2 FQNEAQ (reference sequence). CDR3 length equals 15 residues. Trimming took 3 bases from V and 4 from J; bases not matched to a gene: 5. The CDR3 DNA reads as TGTGCCAGCAGCTTTTGGACAGGGGGCGAGTACGAGCAGTACTTC. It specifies CASSFWTGGEYEQYF. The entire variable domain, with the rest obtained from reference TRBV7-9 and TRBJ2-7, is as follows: DTGVSQNPRHKITKRGQNVTFRCDPISEHNRLYWYRQTLGQGPEFLTYFQNEAQLEKSRLLSDRFSAERPKGSFSTLEIQRTEQGDSAMYLCASSFWTGGEYEQYFGPGTRLTVT.

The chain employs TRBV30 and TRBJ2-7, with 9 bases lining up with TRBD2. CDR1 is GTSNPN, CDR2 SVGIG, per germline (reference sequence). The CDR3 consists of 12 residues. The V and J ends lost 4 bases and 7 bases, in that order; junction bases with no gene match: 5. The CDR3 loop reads CAWKRGRAEQYF. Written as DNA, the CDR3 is TGTGCCTGGAAGCGCGGGAGGGCGGAGCAGTACTTC. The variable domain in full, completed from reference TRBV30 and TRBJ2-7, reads SQTIHQWPATLVQPVGSPLSLECTVEGTSNPNLYWYRQAAGRGLQLLFYSVGIGQISSEVPQNLSASRPQDRQFILSSKKLLLSDSGFYLCAWKRGRAEQYFGPGTRLTVT.

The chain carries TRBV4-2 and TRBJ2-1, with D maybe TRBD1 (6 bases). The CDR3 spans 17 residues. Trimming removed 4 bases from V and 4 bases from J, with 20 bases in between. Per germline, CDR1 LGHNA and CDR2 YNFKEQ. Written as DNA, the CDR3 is TGTGCCAGCAGCCCCCTCGTGTCAGGGGCGGGTTACAATGAGCAGTTCTTC. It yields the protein CASSPLVSGAGYNEQFF.

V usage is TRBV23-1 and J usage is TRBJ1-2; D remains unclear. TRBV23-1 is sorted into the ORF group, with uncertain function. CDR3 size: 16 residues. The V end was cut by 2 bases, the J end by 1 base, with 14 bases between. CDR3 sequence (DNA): TGCGCCAGCAGTCAAGGTCGCCGGGGTATTAACTATGGCTACACCTTC. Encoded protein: CASSQGRRGINYGYTF.

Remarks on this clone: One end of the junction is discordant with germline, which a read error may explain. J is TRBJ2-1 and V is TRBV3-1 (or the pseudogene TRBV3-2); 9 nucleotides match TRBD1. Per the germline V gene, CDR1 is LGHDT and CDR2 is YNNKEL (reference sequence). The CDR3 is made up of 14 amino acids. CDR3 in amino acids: CACSHRDRDKEQFF. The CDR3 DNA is TGTGCCTGCAGCCATCGGGACAGGGATAAGGAGCAGTTCTTC.

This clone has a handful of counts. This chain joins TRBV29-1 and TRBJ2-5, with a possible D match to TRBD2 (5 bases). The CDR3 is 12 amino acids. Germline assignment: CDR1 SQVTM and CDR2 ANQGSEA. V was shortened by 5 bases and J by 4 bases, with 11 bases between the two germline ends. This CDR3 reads CSVRVRGETQYF. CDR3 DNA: TGCAGCGTTAGGGTCCGGGGAGAGACCCAGTACTTC.

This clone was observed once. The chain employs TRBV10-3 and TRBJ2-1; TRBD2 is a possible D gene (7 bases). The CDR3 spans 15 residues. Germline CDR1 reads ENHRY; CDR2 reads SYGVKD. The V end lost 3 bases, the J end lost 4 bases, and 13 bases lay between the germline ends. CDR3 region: CAISEGRGPYNEQFF. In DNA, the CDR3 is TGTGCCATCAGTGAAGGGCGGGGGCCTTACAATGAGCAGTTCTTC.

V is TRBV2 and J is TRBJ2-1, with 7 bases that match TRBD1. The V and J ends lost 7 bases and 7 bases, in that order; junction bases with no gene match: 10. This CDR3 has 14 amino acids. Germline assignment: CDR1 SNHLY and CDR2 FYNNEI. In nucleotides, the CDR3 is TGTGCCAGCAACAACAGGGGCGCAGGGAATGAGCAGTTCTTC. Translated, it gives CASNNRGAGNEQFF. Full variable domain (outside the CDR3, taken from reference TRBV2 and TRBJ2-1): EPEVTQTPSHQVTQMGQEVILRCVPISNHLYFYWYRQILGQKVEFLVSFYNNEISEKSEIFDDQFSVERPDGSNFTLKIRSTKLEDSAMYFCASNNRGAGNEQFFGPGTRLTVL.

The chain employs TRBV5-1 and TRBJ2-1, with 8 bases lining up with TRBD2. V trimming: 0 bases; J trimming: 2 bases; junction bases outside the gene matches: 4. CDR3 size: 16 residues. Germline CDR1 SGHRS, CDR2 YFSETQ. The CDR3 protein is CASSLAYGRAYNEQFF. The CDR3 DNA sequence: TGCGCCAGCAGCTTGGCGTACGGGAGGGCCTACAATGAGCAGTTCTTC.

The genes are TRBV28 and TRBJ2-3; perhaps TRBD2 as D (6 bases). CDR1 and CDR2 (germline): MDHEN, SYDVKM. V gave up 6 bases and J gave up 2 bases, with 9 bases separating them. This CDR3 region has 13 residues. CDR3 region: CASSGDSTDTQYF. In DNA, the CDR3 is TGTGCCAGCAGCGGGGACTCCACAGATACGCAGTATTTT.

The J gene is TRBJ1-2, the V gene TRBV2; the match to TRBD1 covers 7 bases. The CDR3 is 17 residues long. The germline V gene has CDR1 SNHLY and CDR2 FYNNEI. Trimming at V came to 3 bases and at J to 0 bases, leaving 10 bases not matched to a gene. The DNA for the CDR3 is TGTGCCAGCAGTGAGATGGACAGGTCGTCAGCTAACTATGGCTACACCTTC. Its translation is CASSEMDRSSANYGYTF.

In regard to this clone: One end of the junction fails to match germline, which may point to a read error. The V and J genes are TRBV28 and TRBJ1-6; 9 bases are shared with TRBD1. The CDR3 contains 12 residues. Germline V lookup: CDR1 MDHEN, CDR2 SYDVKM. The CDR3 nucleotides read TGTGCCAGCAGTCCCCATAAGGGACAGGGAAGGTTT. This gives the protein CASSPHKGQGRF.

The CDR3 DNA follows: TGTGCCAGCAGTAAGACTAGCGGGGCAAACAATGAGCAGTTCTTC. As protein: CASSKTSGANNEQFF. The V and J genes are TRBV6-2 or TRBV6-3 and TRBJ2-1, with 11 bases fitting TRBD2. Germline-derived CDR1 and CDR2 are MNHEY and SVGEGT. V lost 5 bases, J lost 5 bases, and 5 bases stayed unmatched. The CDR3 contains 15 residues.

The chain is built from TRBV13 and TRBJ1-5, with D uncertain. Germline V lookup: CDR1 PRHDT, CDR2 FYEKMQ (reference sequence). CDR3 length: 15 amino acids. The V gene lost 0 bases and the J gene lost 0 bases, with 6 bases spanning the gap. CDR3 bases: TGTGCCAGCAGCTTAGGCTCCGGTAGCAATCAGCCCCAGCATTTT. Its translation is CASSLGSGSNQPQHF.

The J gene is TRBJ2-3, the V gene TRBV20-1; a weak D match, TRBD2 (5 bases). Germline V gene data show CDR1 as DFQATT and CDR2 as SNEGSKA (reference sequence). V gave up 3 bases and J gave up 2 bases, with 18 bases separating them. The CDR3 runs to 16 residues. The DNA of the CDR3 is TGCAGTGCTAGTTCGAGCGGAGGTTTACACACAGATACGCAGTATTTT. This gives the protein CSASSSGGLHTDTQYF.

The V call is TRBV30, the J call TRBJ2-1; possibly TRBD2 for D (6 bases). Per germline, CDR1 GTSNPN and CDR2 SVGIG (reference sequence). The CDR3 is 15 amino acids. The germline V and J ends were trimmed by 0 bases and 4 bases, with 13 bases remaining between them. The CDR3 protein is CAWSVYSGTYNEQFF. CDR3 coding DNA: TGTGCCTGGAGTGTATATAGCGGAACTTACAATGAGCAGTTCTTC.

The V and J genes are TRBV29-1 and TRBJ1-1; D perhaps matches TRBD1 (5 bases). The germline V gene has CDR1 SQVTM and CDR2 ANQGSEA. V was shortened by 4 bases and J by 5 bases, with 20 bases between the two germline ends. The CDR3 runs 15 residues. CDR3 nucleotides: TGCAGCGTTGTTCATTTTTCGGGCAGGGAAACTGAAGCTTTCTTT. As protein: CSVVHFSGRETEAFF.

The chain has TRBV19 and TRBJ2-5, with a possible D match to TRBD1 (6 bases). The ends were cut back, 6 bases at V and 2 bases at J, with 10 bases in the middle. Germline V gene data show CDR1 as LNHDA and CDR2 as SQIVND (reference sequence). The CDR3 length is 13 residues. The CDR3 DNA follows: TGTGCCAGTAGATCCAGGGGACAAGAGACCCAGTACTTC. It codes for CASRSRGQETQYF.

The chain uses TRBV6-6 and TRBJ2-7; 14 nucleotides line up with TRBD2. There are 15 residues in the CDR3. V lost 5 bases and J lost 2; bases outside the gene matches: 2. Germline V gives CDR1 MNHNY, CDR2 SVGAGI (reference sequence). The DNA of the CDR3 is TGTGCCAGCAGTAAGACTAGCGGGAGGGCCTACGAGCAGTACTTC. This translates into CASSKTSGRAYEQYF.

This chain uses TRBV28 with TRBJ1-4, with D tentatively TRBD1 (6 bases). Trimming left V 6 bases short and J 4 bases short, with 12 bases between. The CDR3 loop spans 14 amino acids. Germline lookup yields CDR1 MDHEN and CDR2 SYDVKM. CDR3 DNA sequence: TGTGCCAGCAGAGGGGGAGGGGGTAATGAAAAACTGTTTTTT. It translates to CASRGGGGNEKLFF.

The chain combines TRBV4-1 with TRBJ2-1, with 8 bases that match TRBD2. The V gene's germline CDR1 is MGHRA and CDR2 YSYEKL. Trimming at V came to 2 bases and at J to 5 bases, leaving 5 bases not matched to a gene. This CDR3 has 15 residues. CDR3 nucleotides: TGCGCCAGCAGCCAATCACTAGCGGTAAACAATGAGCAGTTCTTC. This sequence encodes CASSQSLAVNNEQFF.

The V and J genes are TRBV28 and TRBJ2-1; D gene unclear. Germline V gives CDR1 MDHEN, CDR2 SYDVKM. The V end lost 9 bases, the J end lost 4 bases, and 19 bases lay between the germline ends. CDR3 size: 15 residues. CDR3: CASHPVVEMYNEQFF. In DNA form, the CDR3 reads TGTGCCAGTCACCCCGTGGTAGAGATGTACAATGAGCAGTTCTTC. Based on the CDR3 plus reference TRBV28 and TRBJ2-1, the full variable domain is DVKVTQSSRYLVKRTGEKVFLECVQDMDHENMFWYRQDPGLGLRLIYFSYDVKMKEKGDIPEGYSVSREKKERFSLILESASTNQTSMYLCASHPVVEMYNEQFFGPGTRLTVL.

The CDR3 protein is CASSGSYGYEQYF. CDR3 sequence (DNA): TGTGCCAGCAGCGGGAGTTATGGCTACGAGCAGTACTTC. J is TRBJ2-7 and V is TRBV9; D is ambiguous. The length of the CDR3 is 13 residues. V was shortened by 3 bases and J by 3 bases, with 10 bases between the two germline ends. From germline, CDR1 is SGDLS and CDR2 YYNGEE.

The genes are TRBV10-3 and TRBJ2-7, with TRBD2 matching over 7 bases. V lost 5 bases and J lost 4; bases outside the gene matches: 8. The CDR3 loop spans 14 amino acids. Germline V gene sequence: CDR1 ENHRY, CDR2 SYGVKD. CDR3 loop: CAISPSGAGYEQYF. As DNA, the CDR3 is TGTGCCATCAGTCCAAGCGGGGCGGGGTACGAGCAGTACTTC.